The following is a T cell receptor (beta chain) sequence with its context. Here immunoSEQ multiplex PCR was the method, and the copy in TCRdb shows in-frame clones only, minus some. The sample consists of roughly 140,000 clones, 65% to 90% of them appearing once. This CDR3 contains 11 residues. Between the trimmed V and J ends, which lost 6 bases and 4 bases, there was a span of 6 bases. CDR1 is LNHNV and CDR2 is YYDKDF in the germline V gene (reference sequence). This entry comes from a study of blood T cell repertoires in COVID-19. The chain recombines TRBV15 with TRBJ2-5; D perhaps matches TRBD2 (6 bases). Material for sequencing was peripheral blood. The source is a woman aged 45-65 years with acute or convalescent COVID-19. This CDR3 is CATRGGETQYF. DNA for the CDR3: TGTGCCACCAGGGGAGGAGAGACCCAGTACTTC. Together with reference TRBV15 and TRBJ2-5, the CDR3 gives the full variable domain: DAMVIQNPRYQVTQFGKPVTLSCSQTLNHNVMYWYQQKSSQAPKLLFHYYDKDFNNEADTPDNFQSRRPNTSFCFLDIRSPGLGDTAMYLCATRGGETQYFGPGTRLLVL.